This TCR beta chain was identified in a study of technical replicates of blood from a few donors. V was clipped by 7 bases and J by 2 bases; unmatched bases: 6. The CDR3 is 14 amino acids. The germline gives CDR1 SQVTM, CDR2 ANQGSEA. The protocol was immunoSEQ multiplex PCR, while the TCRdb copy is restricted to in-frame clones and leaves out a portion. The table shows 35,000 to 50,000 clones, with around 96% occurring only once. The receptor's source is a human donor in good health. The J gene is TRBJ2-3, the V gene TRBV29-1; the match to TRBD2 covers 10 bases. The sequenced material came from T cells isolated from PBMCs. The CDR3 loop reads CSGGTSAVTDTQYF. The CDR3 nucleotides read TGCAGCGGGGGGACTAGCGCCGTCACAGATACGCAGTATTTT.